This is a list of T cell receptor beta chains from one sample in a study of cytomegalovirus exposure and HLA in healthy donors. Assay: immunoSEQ multiplex PCR; the TCRdb copy retains only in-frame clones and omits some. This table holds approximately 44,000 clones, over 70% found once. Sequencing was done on a sample of PBMCs. These receptors came from a man in his fifties in good health and CMV-seronegative. The CDR3 runs from the conserved cysteine through the conserved F or W. The D gene is left open where the match is weak. Rows give clone size only sometimes, using once, few, many, or a class for an expanded clone.

cdr3_aa	cdr3_nt	v_call	clone_size	d_call	j_call
CASSLEPGGRVEQYF	TGTGCCAGCAGCTTAGAACCGGGGGGGCGAGTCGAGCAGTACTTC	TRBV11-2	NA	TRBD2	TRBJ2-7
CASSGGIPIRPFF	TGTGCCAGCAGTGGCGGGATCCCCATACGGCCGTTCTTC	TRBV2	NA	NA	TRBJ2-1
CASSLGLSQGETQYF	TGTGCCAGCAGCTTAGGACTATCCCAGGGGGAGACCCAGTACTTC	TRBV7-2	NA	NA	TRBJ2-5
CASSIVGLPNIQYF	TGTGCCAGTAGTATCGTGGGACTTCCAAACATTCAGTACTTC	TRBV19	NA	NA	TRBJ2-4
CASRRTIGETQYF	TGTGCCAGCAGGAGGACTATCGGAGAGACCCAGTACTTC	TRBV6-5	few	NA	TRBJ2-5
CASSTGLGNTIYF	TGTGCCAGCAGCACCGGACTCGGAAACACCATATATTTT	TRBV7-2	NA	NA	TRBJ1-3
CASSLYNEQFF	TGCGCCAGCAGCTTGTATAATGAGCAGTTCTTC	TRBV5-1	NA	NA	TRBJ2-1
CASGEMGQLNSPLHF	TGTGCCAGTGGGGAGATGGGACAGCTCAATTCACCCCTCCACTTT	TRBV2	few	TRBD1	TRBJ1-6
CASSWGQGAREQYF	TGTGCCAGCAGCTGGGGACAGGGGGCTAGAGAGCAGTACTTC	TRBV5-5	NA	TRBD1	TRBJ2-7
CASSSGASYNEQFF	TGTGCCAGCAGTTCGGGAGCCTCCTACAATGAGCAGTTCTTC	TRBV7-2	NA	NA	TRBJ2-1
CASSPRDRPSGEKLFF	TGTGCCAGTAGTCCCCGGGACAGGCCCTCAGGTGAAAAACTGTTTTTT	TRBV19	once	TRBD1	TRBJ1-4
CASSPSRLGSYEQYF	TGCGCCAGCAGCCCTTCGAGACTAGGGTCTTACGAGCAGTACTTC	TRBV4-3	few	NA	TRBJ2-7
CASSRHRDRGRRHYEQYF	TGTGCCAGCAGCCGTCACCGGGACAGGGGGCGCAGACACTACGAGCAGTACTTC	TRBV7-2	NA	TRBD1	TRBJ2-7
CASKRGTGGYTDTQYF	TGTGCCAGTAAAAGGGGGACAGGGGGTTACACAGATACGCAGTATTTT	TRBV19	NA	TRBD1	TRBJ2-3
CASSLTGYGYTF	TGTGCCAGCAGCTTAACGGGATATGGCTACACCTTC	TRBV7-9	once	NA	TRBJ1-2
CASSDYRGRLSEQYF	TGTGCCAGCAGCGATTACAGGGGGCGCTTGTCCGAGCAGTACTTC	TRBV7-2	once	TRBD1	TRBJ2-7
CASSHRTVTADIQYF	TGCGCCAGCAGCCACCGGACAGTCACGGCGGACATTCAGTACTTC	TRBV4-1	NA	NA	TRBJ2-4
CASSVTDDSSYEQYF	TGTGCCAGCAGTGTTACAGACGATAGCTCCTACGAGCAGTACTTC	TRBV6-4	NA	NA	TRBJ2-7
CASSPGRASGGYEQFF	TGCGCCAGCAGCCCTGGGAGGGCGAGCGGGGGGTACGAGCAGTTCTTC	TRBV4-3	NA	TRBD2	TRBJ2-1
CASSPGGAGANVLTF	TGTGCCAGCAGCCCAGGGGGCGCTGGGGCCAACGTCCTGACTTTC	TRBV28	NA	TRBD1	TRBJ2-6
CASSLLVGQGSYEQYF	TGTGCCAGCAGCTTGCTAGTGGGACAGGGTTCCTACGAGCAGTACTTC	TRBV11-2	NA	TRBD1	TRBJ2-7
CASSQDGADGPGGYTF	TGTGCCAGCAGCCAAGATGGGGCTGACGGGCCTGGAGGCTACACCTTC	TRBV4-2	few	NA	TRBJ1-2
CASTRGNYGYTF	TGTGCCAGCACAAGGGGGAACTATGGCTACACCTTC	TRBV6-5	once	NA	TRBJ1-2